These 28 T cell receptor beta chains were sequenced from one sample in a study of beta chain features in type 1 diabetes. All of the isolated RNA was reverse transcribed, so expressed TCRB transcripts were sequenced. Clones were read by immunoSEQ multiplex PCR, and TCRdb kept only the in-frame ones, dropping some. The sample yields 350,000 to 400,000 clones, roughly 15% seen once. The sequenced sample consisted of naive CD4+ T cells from blood. These receptors came from a woman under 30 in good health.

The table lists this clone with a few counts. The gene calls are TRBV19 and TRBJ2-4, with 7 nucleotides matching TRBD1. This CDR3 comprises 13 residues. The germline V gene has CDR1 LNHDA and CDR2 SQIVND (reference sequence). V lost 8 bases to trimming and J lost 0 bases; unmatched junction nucleotides: 1. Here the CDR3 DNA reads TGTGCCAGTGGGGACAGAGCCAAAAACATTCAGTACTTC. This encodes CASGDRAKNIQYF.

The chain is built from TRBV29-1 and TRBJ1-1; a possible D gene is TRBD1 (5 bases). Trimming removed 0 bases from V and 6 bases from J, with 14 bases in between. This CDR3 is 14 amino acids long. Germline V gives CDR1 SQVTM, CDR2 ANQGSEA. The CDR3, as DNA: TGCAGCGTTGAAGATCGACAGACACCATCTGAAGCTTTCTTT. It is translated as CSVEDRQTPSEAFF.

The chain employs TRBV2 and TRBJ1-1; D unresolved. The CDR3 loop spans 13 amino acids. Germline V gene data show CDR1 as SNHLY and CDR2 as FYNNEI. Trimming cost V 4 bases and J 3 bases, with 9 bases left between them. In nucleotides, the CDR3 is TGTGCCAGCAGTGTTGAAGAGGACACTGAAGCTTTCTTT. It specifies CASSVEEDTEAFF.

There are a few counts of this clone. The chain employs TRBV30 and TRBJ2-1; 16 bases line up with TRBD2. Trimming at V came to 3 bases and at J to 16 bases, leaving 9 bases not matched to a gene. The CDR3 has 14 amino acids. Germline V gives CDR1 GTSNPN, CDR2 SVGIG (reference sequence). The CDR3 nucleotides are TGTGCCTGGAGGCCGGGACTAGCGGGAGGGCCAGGTTTCTTC. Translating gives CAWRPGLAGGPGFF.

V gene TRBV9 combines with J gene TRBJ2-5, with D uncertain. This CDR3 contains 12 residues. Germline values: CDR1 SGDLS, CDR2 YYNGEE. Trimming took off 0 bases at V and 4 bases at J, with 4 bases between the two ends. The DNA for the CDR3 is TGTGCCAGCAGCGTAGAGAGAGAGACCCAGTACTTC. As protein: CASSVERETQYF.

The J gene is TRBJ1-4, the V gene TRBV9; D gene uncertain. The germline V gene has CDR1 SGDLS and CDR2 YYNGEE. The V end lost 0 bases, the J end lost 6 bases, and 12 bases lay between the germline ends. CDR3 size: 15 residues. The CDR3 bases are TGTGCCAGCAGCGTAGAGTACAGCCTTCATGAAAAACTGTTTTTT. As protein: CASSVEYSLHEKLFF.

This clone occurred a few times. This chain uses TRBV29-1 with TRBJ1-1; 9 nucleotides match TRBD1. Germline CDR1 is SQVTM and CDR2 is ANQGSEA. V trimming: 7 bases; J trimming: 6 bases; junction bases outside the gene matches: 6. This CDR3 has 12 residues. The CDR3, as DNA: TGCAGCGGGACAGGGGATGGGGCTGAAGCTTTCTTT. This translates into CSGTGDGAEAFF.

This chain links TRBV6-5 with TRBJ2-7, with TRBD1 identical over 8 bases. CDR1 is MNHEY, CDR2 SVGAGI, per germline. The CDR3 length is 12 residues. Losses at the gene ends were 7 bases for V and 3 bases for J; bases not matched to a gene: 2. As DNA, the CDR3 is TGTGCCAGCAAAACAGGGGGCTACGAGCAGTACTTC. Its protein is CASKTGGYEQYF.

This clone was observed a handful of times. The chain uses TRBV9 and TRBJ2-4; a possible D gene is TRBD2 (7 bases). The CDR3 loop spans 14 amino acids. Germline-derived CDR1 and CDR2 are SGDLS and YYNGEE. With 0 bases removed from V and 7 bases from J, the gap between germline ends came to 11 bases. CDR3 residues: CASSVDGGANIQYF. In nucleotides, the CDR3 is TGTGCCAGCAGCGTAGATGGGGGGGCTAACATTCAGTACTTC. Supplemented by reference TRBV9 and TRBJ2-4, the full variable domain reads DSGVTQTPKHLITATGQRVTLRCSPRSGDLSVYWYQQSLDQGLQFLIQYYNGEERAKGNILERFSAQQFPDLHSELNLSSLELGDSALYFCASSVDGGANIQYFGAGTRLSVL.

The chain recombines TRBV30 with TRBJ1-4; 12 bases map to TRBD1. Germline loops: CDR1 GTSNPN, CDR2 SVGIG (reference sequence). Trimming at V came to 8 bases and at J to 4 bases, leaving 5 bases not matched to a gene. The CDR3 is 14 residues long. The DNA for the CDR3 is TGTGCCGGGGACAGGGGGCGCGGTAATGAAAAACTGTTTTTT. Translating gives CAGDRGRGNEKLFF.

Details on this clone: Different DNA sequences within this sample yield the same CDR3. The rearrangement uses TRBV4-3 and TRBJ2-5; D might be TRBD2 (6 bases). The germline V and J ends were trimmed by 0 bases and 5 bases, with 10 bases remaining between them. There are 14 residues in the CDR3. Germline V lookup: CDR1 LGHNA, CDR2 YSLEER. The CDR3 DNA reads TGCGCCAGCAGCCAAGAAACAGGAGGGGAGACCCAGTACTTC. This codes for CASSQETGGETQYF.

This clone was detected only a few times. The rearrangement uses TRBV4-1 and TRBJ2-1, with D perhaps TRBD1 (6 bases). Germline lookup yields CDR1 MGHRA and CDR2 YSYEKL. The CDR3 is made up of 17 amino acids. Trimming shortened V by 2 bases and J by 1 base, and 15 bases separated the two germline ends. The CDR3 DNA reads as TGCGCCAGCAGCCAACAAGAGACAGGATTGTCCTACAATGAGCAGTTCTTC. Protein: CASSQQETGLSYNEQFF.

The chain links TRBV6-5 to TRBJ2-7; TRBD2 aligns across 9 bases. Germline lookup yields CDR1 MNHEY and CDR2 SVGAGI. This CDR3 has 15 residues. Trimming at V came to 2 bases and at J to 2 bases, leaving 4 bases not matched to a gene. CDR3 sequence reads: CASSYGLAGPYEQYF. The CDR3 region has the DNA TGTGCCAGCAGTTACGGCCTAGCGGGACCCTACGAGCAGTACTTC.

CDR3 protein: CASSLSQAGEETQYF. The DNA for the CDR3 is TGTGCCAGCAGTTTGTCTCAAGCGGGAGAAGAGACCCAGTACTTC. The V call is TRBV28, the J call TRBJ2-5, with 8 bases fitting TRBD2. Per the germline V gene, CDR1 is MDHEN and CDR2 is SYDVKM. The CDR3 covers 15 residues. Losses at the gene ends were 3 bases for V and 3 bases for J; bases not matched to a gene: 6. The complete variable domain, with remaining parts taken from reference TRBV28 and TRBJ2-5, reads DVKVTQSSRYLVKRTGEKVFLECVQDMDHENMFWYRQDPGLGLRLIYFSYDVKMKEKGDIPEGYSVSREKKERFSLILESASTNQTSMYLCASSLSQAGEETQYFGPGTRLLVL.

The chain uses TRBV7-3 and TRBJ1-5, with no clear D. Trimming pared 2 bases from V and 6 bases from J, leaving 2 bases between. From germline, CDR1 is SGHTA and CDR2 FQGTGA. The CDR3 extends over 11 amino acids. The CDR3 DNA reads TGTGCCAGCAGCTTACTTCAGCCCCAGCATTTT. This codes for CASSLLQPQHF.

The chain couples TRBV30 to TRBJ1-4; 11 bases line up with TRBD1. The ends lost 6 bases at V and 5 bases at J; junction bases unmatched: 2. Germline V gene lookup returns CDR1 GTSNPN and CDR2 SVGIG (reference sequence). The CDR3 runs to 13 residues. The CDR3 spells CACRDRGNEKLFF. CDR3 DNA sequence: TGTGCCTGTCGGGACAGGGGGAATGAAAAACTGTTTTTT. Drawing the rest from reference TRBV30 and TRBJ1-4, the complete variable domain is SQTIHQWPATLVQPVGSPLSLECTVEGTSNPNLYWYRQAAGRGLQLLFYSVGIGQISSEVPQNLSASRPQDRQFILSSKKLLLSDSGFYLCACRDRGNEKLFFGSGTQLSVL.

The J gene is TRBJ2-2, the V gene TRBV7-3, with TRBD1 identical over 7 bases. CDR1 is SGHTA, CDR2 FQGTGA, per germline. The CDR3 sequence is 14 residues long. With V trimmed by 7 bases and J by 3 bases, 5 bases remained unmatched. The CDR3 here is CASTDRADTGELFF. DNA of the CDR3: TGTGCCAGCACCGACAGGGCGGACACCGGGGAGCTGTTTTTT.

In its sample, this clone was seen a few times. J is TRBJ2-5 and V is TRBV6-5, with a weak D call TRBD1 (6 bases). Trimming took 0 bases from V and 1 from J, leaving 6 bases between them. CDR3 size: 14 residues. The germline CDR1 and CDR2 sequences are MNHEY and SVGAGI. CDR3 region: CASSYSTGQETQYF. The CDR3 nucleotides read TGTGCCAGCAGTTACTCGACAGGCCAAGAGACCCAGTACTTC.

The chain employs TRBV7-2 and TRBJ2-3; tentative D call: TRBD1 (5 bases). This CDR3 has 15 amino acids. CDR1 and CDR2 (germline): SGHTA, FQGNSA. V lost 1 base to trimming and J lost 0 bases, with 8 bases between them. The CDR3, as DNA: TGTGCCAGCAGCTTAGGTGGGGCTAGCACAGATACGCAGTATTTT. Its translation: CASSLGGASTDTQYF.

CDR3 nucleotides: TGTGCCAGCAGCCGAGCGGGACCTAGCACAGATACGCAGTATTTT. This encodes CASSRAGPSTDTQYF. This sequence joins TRBV11-2 and TRBJ2-3, with 7 nucleotides matching TRBD2. V dropped 5 bases and J dropped 0; count of bases not matched to a gene: 5. The germline V gene has CDR1 SGHAT and CDR2 FQNNGV. This CDR3 comprises 15 residues.

This clone was seen only a few times. The genes are TRBV29-1 and TRBJ2-1, with TRBD2 matching 11 bases. CDR3 length: 14 residues. The J segment lost 9 bases and the V segment lost 4 bases, leaving 8 bases of the junction unmatched. In germline, CDR1 is SQVTM, CDR2 ANQGSEA. CDR3 coding DNA: TGCAGCGTTGTCTTTAGCGGGAGGGCCCGTGAGCAGTTCTTC. Translating it yields CSVVFSGRAREQFF.

This clone was seen more than once but under ten times. The chain combines TRBV6-5 with TRBJ2-1, with D possibly matching TRBD1 (6 bases). Trimming took off 6 bases at V and 1 base at J, with 10 bases between the two ends. Germline-derived CDR1 and CDR2 are MNHEY and SVGAGI. This CDR3 has 14 residues. The CDR3 spells CASRGQSSYNEQFF. In nucleotides, the CDR3 is TGTGCCAGCAGAGGACAGTCTTCCTACAATGAGCAGTTCTTC.

This clone was found a few times. The rearrangement links TRBV29-1 to TRBJ1-2, with 7 bases lining up with TRBD1. This CDR3 has 16 residues. Trimming took 2 bases from V and 8 from J; bases not matched to a gene: 17. Germline-derived CDR1 and CDR2 are SQVTM and ANQGSEA. The CDR3 is CSVENARQGGARGYTF. CDR3 sequence (DNA): TGCAGCGTTGAAAACGCCAGACAGGGCGGAGCGAGGGGCTACACCTTC.

The rearrangement joins TRBV2 to TRBJ1-5, with a weak D call TRBD1 (5 bases). The CDR3 consists of 15 residues. V was shortened by 7 bases and J by 0 bases, with 13 bases between the two germline ends. Germline V lookup: CDR1 SNHLY, CDR2 FYNNEI. The CDR3 is CASMTGTHSNQPQHF. The CDR3 nucleotides read TGTGCCAGCATGACGGGGACTCATAGCAATCAGCCCCAGCATTTT. The full variable domain, in which reference TRBV2 and TRBJ1-5 provide the parts outside the CDR3, is EPEVTQTPSHQVTQMGQEVILRCVPISNHLYFYWYRQILGQKVEFLVSFYNNEISEKSEIFDDQFSVERPDGSNFTLKIRSTKLEDSAMYFCASMTGTHSNQPQHFGDGTRLSIL.

To note about this clone: An end of the junction does not agree with germline; a read error may underlie this. J is TRBJ1-1 and V is TRBV7-7; D gene unclear. The CDR3 loop spans 13 amino acids. Germline lookup yields CDR1 SSHAT and CDR2 FNYEAQ (reference sequence). CDR3 amino acids: CASSFTENTEAFF. The CDR3 bases are TGTGCTAGCAGCTTTACAGAAAACACTGAAGCTTTCTTT.

This clone was seen only a few times. This chain connects TRBV25-1 to TRBJ1-1; D unresolved. The CDR3 sequence is 17 residues long. CDR1 MGHDK and CDR2 SYGVNS come from the germline V gene. The ends were cut back, 6 bases at V and 0 bases at J, with 20 bases in the middle. This CDR3 reads CASSAAGKSYLNTEAFF. The CDR3 bases are TGTGCCAGCAGCGCCGCCGGGAAATCCTATCTGAACACTGAAGCTTTCTTT.

This clone was counted only a few times. The chain recombines TRBV28 with TRBJ1-1, with D hard to call. The V gene's germline CDR1 is MDHEN and CDR2 SYDVKM. V shed 0 bases and J shed 7 bases, with 6 bases lying between them. The CDR3 length is 12 residues. CDR3 in amino acids: CASSLWGVEAFF. The CDR3 nucleotides read TGTGCCAGCAGTTTATGGGGAGTTGAAGCTTTCTTT.

CDR3 sequence (DNA): TGTGCCAGCAGTGAAGCATGGGACAGTGAGACCCAGTACTTC. The encoded protein is CASSEAWDSETQYF. This rearrangement joins TRBV2 to TRBJ2-5; 7 nucleotides agree with TRBD1. CDR1 SNHLY and CDR2 FYNNEI come from the germline V gene. The CDR3 sequence is 14 residues long. Losses at the gene ends were 0 bases for V and 5 bases for J; bases not matched to a gene: 3.